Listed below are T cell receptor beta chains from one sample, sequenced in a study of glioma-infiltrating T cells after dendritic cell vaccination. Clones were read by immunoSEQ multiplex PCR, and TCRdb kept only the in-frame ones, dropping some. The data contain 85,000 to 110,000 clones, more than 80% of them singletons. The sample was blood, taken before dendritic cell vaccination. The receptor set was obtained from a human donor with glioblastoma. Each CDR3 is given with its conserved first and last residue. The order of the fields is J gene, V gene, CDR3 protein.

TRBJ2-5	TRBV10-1	CASSEFVPGAQYF
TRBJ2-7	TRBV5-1	CASSLIGQRSYEQYF
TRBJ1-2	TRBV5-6	CASSLVQEDYGYTF
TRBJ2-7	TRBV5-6	CASSHKQAITYEQYF
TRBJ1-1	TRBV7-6	CASRGTEAFF
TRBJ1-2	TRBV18	CASSDEAGTGVGYTF
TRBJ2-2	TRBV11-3	CASSSRGLAGTGELFF
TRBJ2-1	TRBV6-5	CASSKGTGISDEQFF
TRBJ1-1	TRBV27	CASSLSQGAEAFF
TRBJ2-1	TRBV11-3	CASSDPSGSSYNEQFF
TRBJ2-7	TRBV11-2	CASSPHYEQYF
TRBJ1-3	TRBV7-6	CASSFKPGVEGNTIYF
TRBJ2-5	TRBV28	CASSPGIAGAAYQETQYF
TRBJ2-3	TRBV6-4	CASSATSFTDTQYF
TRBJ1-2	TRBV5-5	CASSQEQGTYGYTF
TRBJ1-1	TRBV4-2	CASSRTGNTEAFF
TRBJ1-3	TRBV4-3	CASSQDPQGWEGLGNTIYF
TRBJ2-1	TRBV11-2	CASSSPFREQFF
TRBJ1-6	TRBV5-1	CASSKDRGYSPLHF
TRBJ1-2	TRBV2	CASSGRTYTF
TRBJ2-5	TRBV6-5	CASSSGGRAETQYF
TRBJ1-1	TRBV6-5	CASSREFTEAFF
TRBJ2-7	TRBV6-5	CASSYGTGATYEQYF
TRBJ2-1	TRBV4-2	CASSPGTSGDNEQFF
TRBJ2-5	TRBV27	CASSLLRTDQETQYF
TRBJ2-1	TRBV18	CASSPSGQGADEQFF
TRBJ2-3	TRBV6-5	CASKRQGLRDTQYF
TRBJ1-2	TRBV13	CASSPKVAHRTTGYTF
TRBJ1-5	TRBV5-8	CASSSLRTVYQPQHF
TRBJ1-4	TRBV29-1	CSVWTGEGEKLFF
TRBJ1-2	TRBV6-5	CASSYSRFTYTF
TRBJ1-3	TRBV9	CASSGDINSGNTIYF
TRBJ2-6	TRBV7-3	CASSLIAGANVLTF
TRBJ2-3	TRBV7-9	CASSFERGPDTQYF
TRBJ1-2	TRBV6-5	CASSYGGQGKGGYTF
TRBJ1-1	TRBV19	CASITRGPNTEAFF
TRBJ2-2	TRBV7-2	CASSQTVNTGELFF
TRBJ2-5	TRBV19	CASSIMGQVQETQYF
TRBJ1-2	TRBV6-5	CASSYLRTGEVYGYTF
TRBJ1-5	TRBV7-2	CASSAGLNNQPQHF
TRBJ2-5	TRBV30	CAWSEGTGEETQYF
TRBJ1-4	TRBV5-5	CASREGQGDEKLFF
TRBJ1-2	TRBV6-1	CASTVTDTYGYTF
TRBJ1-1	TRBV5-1	CASSLGQDDGEAFF
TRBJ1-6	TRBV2	CASIFDRGGNSPLHF
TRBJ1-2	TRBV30	CARGTGLSYGYTF
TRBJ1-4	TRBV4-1	CASSQSQGPRVRLFF
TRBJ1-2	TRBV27	CASSLLGQGIGGYTF